These 22 T cell receptor beta chains share one sample of origin, sequenced in a study of blood T cells in healthy people across ages. Then a second PCR, running roughly 6 to 12 cycles, was carried out with a sample-barcoded 5' primer and a J-beta primer mix. TCRdb re-called the 5' RACE reads with MiXCR, one entry per CDR3 protein. The sample has about 1 million distinct CDR3 sequences; more than 35% are singletons. Sequencing was carried out using blood. All receptors come from a woman aged 60-70 years in good health.

The chain couples TRBV7-6 to TRBJ2-1; D is undetermined. Trimming pared 5 bases from V and 0 bases from J, leaving 11 bases between. The CDR3 is 15 residues long. Germline V gene sequence: CDR1 SGHVS, CDR2 FNYEAQ. This chain's CDR3 is CASSLVSPSYNEQFF. The CDR3 DNA follows: TGTGCCAGCAGCCTGGTCAGTCCCTCCTACAATGAGCAGTTCTTC.

This clonotype was seen only a few times. The chain carries TRBV5-1 and TRBJ2-7, with TRBD1 identical over 9 bases. The CDR3 runs 16 residues. Germline-derived CDR1 and CDR2 are SGHRS and YFSETQ. J lost 6 bases, V lost 0 bases, and 10 bases had no gene match. CDR3 nucleotide sequence: TGCGCCAGCAGCTTGGGACCGGGACAGGGAGGGCGCGAGCAGTACTTC. Amino acids: CASSLGPGQGGREQYF.

This clonotype was picked up a small number of times. This chain uses TRBV7-8 with TRBJ2-5; possible D gene TRBD1, 6 bases. The V and J ends lost 2 bases and 11 bases respectively, with 21 bases between them. The CDR3 covers 15 residues. Germline CDR1 is SGHVS and CDR2 is FQNEAQ. Here the CDR3 reads CASSLNQPGVGEQYF. CDR3 coding DNA: TGTGCCAGCAGCTTAAATCAGCCAGGGGTAGGAGAGCAGTACTTC.

This clonotype was found once. The chain uses TRBV12-3 or TRBV12-4 and TRBJ2-3, with unresolved D. The ends were cut back, 1 base at V and 0 bases at J, with 14 bases in the middle. The CDR3 runs to 17 residues. This CDR3 is CASSLGGRISSTDTQYF. Here the CDR3 DNA reads TGTGCCAGCAGTTTAGGGGGTAGGATTTCTAGCACAGATACGCAGTATTTT.

This clonotype was counted between two and nine times. J is TRBJ2-5 and V is TRBV10-1, with D perhaps matching TRBD2 (6 bases). Germline-derived CDR1 and CDR2 are WNHNN and SYGVQD (reference sequence). Trimming removed 4 bases at V and 4 bases at J, with 16 bases between. This CDR3 has 15 amino acids. Written as DNA, the CDR3 is TGCGCCAGCAGTGCCGGGGATGGGGGGTTAGAGACCCAGTACTTC. Its protein is CASSAGDGGLETQYF.

This chain links TRBV4-1 with TRBJ2-7; 8 bases are shared with TRBD1. The trim removed 3 bases at V and 4 bases at J, leaving 8 bases unmatched. Per germline, CDR1 MGHRA and CDR2 YSYEKL. There are 15 residues in the CDR3. CDR3 DNA: TGCGCCAGCAGCCAGGATAACAGGGGGTTGTACGAGCAGTACTTC. Protein sequence: CASSQDNRGLYEQYF.

With respect to this clonotype: Given a much more abundant clone one base away, this may be a read error. V is TRBV20-1 and J is TRBJ2-7, with 7 positions matching TRBD2. The DNA end is more similar to TRBJ2-5, so the J call may be wrong. Germline values: CDR1 DFQATT, CDR2 SNEGSKA (reference sequence). The CDR3 loop spans 15 amino acids. CDR3 loop: CSAERGIARKETQYF. CDR3 coding DNA: TGCAGTGCGGAGCGGGGTATAGCCCGAAAAGAGACCCAGTACTTC.

The rearrangement uses TRBV14 and TRBJ2-4; the match to TRBD1 covers 8 bases. The length of the CDR3 is 17 residues. CDR1 is SGHDN, CDR2 FVKESK, per germline. Trimming took 1 base from V and 0 from J; bases not matched to a gene: 5. CDR3 sequence reads: CASSQARQGKAKNIQYF. The CDR3 region has the DNA TGTGCCAGCAGCCAAGCCCGACAGGGGAAAGCCAAAAACATTCAGTACTTC.

This clonotype was recorded a few times. The rearrangement links TRBV20-1 to TRBJ2-7; 14 nucleotides match TRBD2. Trimming removed 2 bases from V and 9 bases from J; junction bases left unmatched: 12. Germline CDR1 reads DFQATT; CDR2 reads SNEGSKA (reference sequence). The CDR3 totals 16 residues. CDR3 DNA: TGCAGTGCTAGATTCCCCGGGACTAGCGGGAGTGGGGGGCAGTACTTC. Translated, it gives CSARFPGTSGSGGQYF.

The V gene is TRBV5-1, the J gene TRBJ2-1; the D is unclear. Germline lookup yields CDR1 SGHRS and CDR2 YFSETQ. This CDR3 has 15 amino acids. V was pared by 6 bases and J by 0 bases, with 13 bases between. This CDR3 is CASTTLSSSYNEQFF. The CDR3 nucleotides are TGCGCCAGCACCACCCTTAGTAGCTCCTACAATGAGCAGTTCTTC.

This clonotype occurred a few times. V gene TRBV9 combines with J gene TRBJ2-7, with TRBD2 matching over 9 bases. Germline V gene lookup returns CDR1 SGDLS and CDR2 YYNGEE. The CDR3 has 15 residues. The junction had 5 bases not matched to a gene; V was cut back by 4 bases and J by 0 bases. CDR3 protein: CASSPSGRTSYEQYF. The CDR3 DNA follows: TGTGCCAGCAGCCCGAGCGGGAGGACCTCCTACGAGCAGTACTTC.

The chain uses TRBV15 and TRBJ2-3, with D possibly matching TRBD2 (6 bases). CDR3 size: 16 residues. V was trimmed by 3 bases and J by 0 bases, leaving 13 bases between them. Per the germline V gene, CDR1 is LNHNV and CDR2 is YYDKDF (reference sequence). The CDR3 DNA reads as TGTGCCACCAGCAGCCCCGGGACTCTAAGCACAGATACGCAGTATTTT. This codes for CATSSPGTLSTDTQYF.

The chain combines TRBV4-1 with TRBJ2-6, with D unresolved. Germline V gene sequence: CDR1 MGHRA, CDR2 YSYEKL. The CDR3 has 15 residues. V was shortened by 4 bases and J by 4 bases, with 11 bases between the two germline ends. The CDR3 is CASSRPEYGANVLTF. CDR3 sequence (DNA): TGCGCCAGCAGCCGTCCAGAGTACGGGGCCAACGTCCTGACTTTC.

V and J are TRBV6-1 and TRBJ2-7; TRBD1 aligns across 9 bases. V shed 11 bases, J shed 4 bases, and the junction held 21 bases outside the gene matches. The germline gives CDR1 MNHNS, CDR2 SASEGT. The CDR3 sequence is 17 residues long. In nucleotides, the CDR3 is TGTGCCTCCCAGGCGGGACAGGGTGTTGTATACCCTTACGAGCAGTACTTC. Its translation is CASQAGQGVVYPYEQYF.

The chain combines TRBV20-1 with TRBJ2-7; D not certain. Trimming removed 0 bases from V and 3 bases from J, with 15 bases in between. The CDR3 spans 15 residues. From germline, CDR1 is DFQATT and CDR2 SNEGSKA (reference sequence). CDR3 residues: CSARDLVGASYEQYF. Written as DNA, the CDR3 is TGCAGTGCTAGAGATCTGGTCGGCGCTAGCTACGAGCAGTACTTC.

The gene calls are TRBV5-1 and TRBJ2-5; D perhaps matches TRBD2 (6 bases). CDR1 is SGHRS, CDR2 YFSETQ, per germline. CDR3 size: 15 residues. V lost 3 bases and J 4 bases, leaving 16 bases between the germline ends. In nucleotides, the CDR3 is TGCGCCAGCAGCTGGGGCGGGGCTCGGGGAGAGACCCAGTACTTC. Residues: CASSWGGARGETQYF.

The chain uses TRBV28 and TRBJ1-2, with D tentatively TRBD1 (5 bases). Germline lookup yields CDR1 MDHEN and CDR2 SYDVKM. V was shortened by 6 bases and J by 8 bases, with 16 bases between the two germline ends. The CDR3 extends over 13 amino acids. CDR3 amino acids: CASSDPGRFGYTF. CDR3 sequence (DNA): TGTGCCAGCAGCGACCCAGGGAGGTTCGGCTACACCTTC.

In nucleotides, the CDR3 is TGTGCCAGCAGTTACCAGGGCCAGGAGCAGTACTTC. Translated: CASSYQGQEQYF. The chain employs TRBV6-2 or TRBV6-3 and TRBJ2-7; D is perhaps TRBD1 (5 bases). This CDR3 is built from 12 residues. The germline V gene has CDR1 MNHEY and CDR2 SVGEGT. V lost 2 bases and J 7 bases, leaving 9 bases between the germline ends.

There are a few counts of this clonotype. V usage is TRBV12-3 or TRBV12-4 and J usage is TRBJ1-6; 7 bases match TRBD1. J was trimmed by 9 bases and V by 5 bases; bases with no gene match: 16. The length of the CDR3 is 17 residues. This chain's CDR3 is CASSKQGPGVVGSPLHF. The CDR3 region has the DNA TGTGCCAGCAGTAAACAGGGGCCCGGCGTGGTAGGTTCACCCCTCCACTTT.

The chain employs TRBV11-2 and TRBJ2-3; D uncertain. Looked up from germline, CDR1 is SGHAT and CDR2 is FQNNGV. V lost 4 bases and J lost 4, with 9 bases in between. The CDR3 contains 13 residues. CDR3: CASSSHRSDTQYF. The CDR3, as DNA: TGTGCCAGCAGCTCTCATCGATCAGATACGCAGTATTTT.

This clonotype was detected only a few times. DNA of the CDR3: TGTGCCAGCAGCCGGGGGACTAGCGGAGTCCCGTACTTC. Translating it yields CASSRGTSGVPYF. The V and J genes are TRBV3-1 and TRBJ2-4; 11 bases agree with TRBD2. J gave up 15 bases and V 4 bases, and 8 bases lay outside the gene matches. Germline V CDR1 and CDR2: LGHDT, YNNKEL (reference sequence). The CDR3 extends over 13 amino acids. Supplemented by reference TRBV3-1 and TRBJ2-4, the full variable domain reads DTAVSQTPKYLVTQMGNDKSIKCEQNLGHDTMYWYKQDSKKFLKIMFSYNNKELIINETVPNRFSPKSPDKAHLNLHINSLELGDSAVYFCASSRGTSGVPYFGAGTRLSVL.

The rearrangement joins TRBV6-5 to TRBJ1-2; D is ambiguous. Per germline, CDR1 MNHEY and CDR2 SVGAGI. This CDR3 comprises 13 residues. Deletions cut 2 bases from V and 8 bases from J, with 12 bases between. The DNA for the CDR3 is TGTGCCAGCAGTTACGTCCGAGGAGGGGGCTACACCTTC. Protein product: CASSYVRGGGYTF.